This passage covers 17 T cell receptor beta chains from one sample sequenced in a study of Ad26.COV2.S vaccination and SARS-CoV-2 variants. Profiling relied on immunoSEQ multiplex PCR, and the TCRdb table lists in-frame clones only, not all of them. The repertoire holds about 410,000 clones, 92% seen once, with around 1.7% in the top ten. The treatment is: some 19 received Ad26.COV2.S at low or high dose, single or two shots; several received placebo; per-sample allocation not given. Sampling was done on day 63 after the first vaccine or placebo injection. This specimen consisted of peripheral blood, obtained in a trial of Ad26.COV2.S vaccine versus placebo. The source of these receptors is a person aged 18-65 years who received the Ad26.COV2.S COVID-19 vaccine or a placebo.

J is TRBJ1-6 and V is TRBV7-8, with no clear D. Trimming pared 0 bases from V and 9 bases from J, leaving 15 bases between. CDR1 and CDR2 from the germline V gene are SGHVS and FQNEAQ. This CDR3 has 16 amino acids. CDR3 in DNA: TGTGCCAGCAGCTTAGCAAGGGTCTGGGAAAGTTCACCCCTCCACTTT. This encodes CASSLARVWESSPLHF.

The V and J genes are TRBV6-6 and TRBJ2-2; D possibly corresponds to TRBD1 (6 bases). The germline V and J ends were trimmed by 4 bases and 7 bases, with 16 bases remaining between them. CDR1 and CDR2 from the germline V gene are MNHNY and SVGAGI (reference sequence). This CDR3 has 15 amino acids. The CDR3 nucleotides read TGTGCCAGCAGTTCGCCAGGGGTGGGCAACGGGGAGCTGTTTTTT. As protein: CASSSPGVGNGELFF.

The CDR3 region is CASSRGTYEQYF. For the CDR3, the DNA is TGTGCCAGCAGCCGAGGTACCTACGAGCAGTACTTC. The genes are TRBV7-8 and TRBJ2-7; no clear D. Germline V gene data show CDR1 as SGHVS and CDR2 as FQNEAQ. The germline V and J ends were trimmed by 5 bases and 2 bases, with 7 bases remaining between them. This CDR3 contains 12 residues.

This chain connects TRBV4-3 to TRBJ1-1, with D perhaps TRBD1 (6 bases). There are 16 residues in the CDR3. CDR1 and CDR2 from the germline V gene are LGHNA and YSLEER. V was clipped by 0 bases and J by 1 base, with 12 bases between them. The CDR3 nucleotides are TGCGCCAGCAGCCAAGATGGGGGGGGCGCGAACACTGAAGCTTTCTTT. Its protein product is CASSQDGGGANTEAFF.

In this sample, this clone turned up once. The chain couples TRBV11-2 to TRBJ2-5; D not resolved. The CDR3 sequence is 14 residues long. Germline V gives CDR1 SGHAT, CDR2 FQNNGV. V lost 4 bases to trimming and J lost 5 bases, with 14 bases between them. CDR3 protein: CASSWQHHSETQYF. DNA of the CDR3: TGTGCCAGCAGCTGGCAACACCACTCGGAGACCCAGTACTTC.

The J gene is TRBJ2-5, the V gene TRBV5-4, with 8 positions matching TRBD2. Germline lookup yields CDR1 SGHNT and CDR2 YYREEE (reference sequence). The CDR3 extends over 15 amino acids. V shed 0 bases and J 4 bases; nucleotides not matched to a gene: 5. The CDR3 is CASSLARGGRETQYF. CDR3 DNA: TGTGCCAGCAGCTTGGCTCGCGGGGGGCGAGAGACCCAGTACTTC. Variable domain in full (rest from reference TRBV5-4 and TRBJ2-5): ETGVTQSPTHLIKTRGQQVTLRCSSQSGHNTVSWYQQALGQGPQFIFQYYREEENGRGNFPPRFSGLQFPNYSSELNVNALELDDSALYLCASSLARGGRETQYFGPGTRLLVL.

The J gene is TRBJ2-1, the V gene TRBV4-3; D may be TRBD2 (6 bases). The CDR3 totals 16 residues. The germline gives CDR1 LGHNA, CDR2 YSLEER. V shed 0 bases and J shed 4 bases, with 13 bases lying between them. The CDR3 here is CASSQDWPGTYNEQFF. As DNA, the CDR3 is TGCGCCAGCAGCCAAGATTGGCCAGGGACTTACAATGAGCAGTTCTTC.

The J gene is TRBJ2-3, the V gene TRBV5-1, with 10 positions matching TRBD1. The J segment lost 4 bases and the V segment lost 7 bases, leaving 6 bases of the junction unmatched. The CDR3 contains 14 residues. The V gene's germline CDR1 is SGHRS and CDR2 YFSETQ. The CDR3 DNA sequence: TGCGCCAGCGGCGGACAGGGGGACGCAGATACGCAGTATTTT. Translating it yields CASGGQGDADTQYF. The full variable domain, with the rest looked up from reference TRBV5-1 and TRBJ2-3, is KAGVTQTPRYLIKTRGQQVTLSCSPISGHRSVSWYQQTPGQGLQFLFEYFSETQRNKGNFPGRFSGRQFSNSRSEMNVSTLELGDSALYLCASGGQGDADTQYFGPGTRLTVL.

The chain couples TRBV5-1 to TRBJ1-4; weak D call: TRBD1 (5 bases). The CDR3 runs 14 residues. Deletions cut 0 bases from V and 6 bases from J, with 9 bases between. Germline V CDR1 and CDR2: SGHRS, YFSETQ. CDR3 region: CASSLAGVDEKLFF. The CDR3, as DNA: TGCGCCAGCAGCTTGGCGGGGGTCGATGAAAAACTGTTTTTT. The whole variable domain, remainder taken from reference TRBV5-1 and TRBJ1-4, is KAGVTQTPRYLIKTRGQQVTLSCSPISGHRSVSWYQQTPGQGLQFLFEYFSETQRNKGNFPGRFSGRQFSNSRSEMNVSTLELGDSALYLCASSLAGVDEKLFFGSGTQLSVL.

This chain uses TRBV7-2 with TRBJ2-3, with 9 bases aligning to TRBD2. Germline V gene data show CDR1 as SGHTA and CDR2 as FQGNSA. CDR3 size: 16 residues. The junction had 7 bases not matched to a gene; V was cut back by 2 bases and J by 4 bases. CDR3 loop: CASSLKGGGASDTQYF. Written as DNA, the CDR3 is TGTGCCAGCAGCTTAAAAGGCGGGGGGGCCTCAGATACGCAGTATTTT. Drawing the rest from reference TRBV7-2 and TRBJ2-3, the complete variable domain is GAGVSQSPSNKVTEKGKDVELRCDPISGHTALYWYRQSLGQGLEFLIYFQGNSAPDKSGLPSDRFSAERTGGSVSTLTIQRTQQEDSAVYLCASSLKGGGASDTQYFGPGTRLTVL.

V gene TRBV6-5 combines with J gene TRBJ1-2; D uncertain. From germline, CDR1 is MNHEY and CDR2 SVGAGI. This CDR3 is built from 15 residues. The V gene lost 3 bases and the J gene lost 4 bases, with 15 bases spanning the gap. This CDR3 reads CASSYGDGGVYGYTF. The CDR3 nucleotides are TGTGCCAGCAGTTATGGCGACGGCGGGGTCTATGGCTACACCTTC.

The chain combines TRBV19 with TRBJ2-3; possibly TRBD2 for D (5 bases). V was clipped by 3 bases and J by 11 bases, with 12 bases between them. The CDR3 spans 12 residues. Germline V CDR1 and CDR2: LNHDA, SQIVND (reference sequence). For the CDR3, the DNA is TGTGCCAGTAGTATCGGGAAGATTGAGCAGTATTTT. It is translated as CASSIGKIEQYF.

CDR3: CASSQAVIGYSSYEQYF. The DNA for the CDR3 is TGTGCCAGCAGCCAAGCGGTGATAGGATACAGCTCCTACGAGCAGTACTTC. The chain has TRBV3-1 (or the pseudogene TRBV3-2) and TRBJ2-7; D not certain. The CDR3 consists of 17 residues. Trimming removed 1 base at V and 0 bases at J, with 16 bases between. Germline V gene sequence: CDR1 LGHDT, CDR2 YNNKEL (reference sequence).

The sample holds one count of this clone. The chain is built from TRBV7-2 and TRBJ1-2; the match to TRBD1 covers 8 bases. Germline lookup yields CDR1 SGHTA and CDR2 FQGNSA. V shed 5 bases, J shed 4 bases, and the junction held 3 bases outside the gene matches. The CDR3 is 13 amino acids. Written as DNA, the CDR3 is TGTGCCAGCAGCCTCGACAGGGGCTATGGCTACACCTTC. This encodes CASSLDRGYGYTF.

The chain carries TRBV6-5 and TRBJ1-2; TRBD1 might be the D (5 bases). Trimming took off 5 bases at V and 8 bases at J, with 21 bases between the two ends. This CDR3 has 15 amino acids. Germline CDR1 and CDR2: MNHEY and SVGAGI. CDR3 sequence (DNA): TGTGCCAGCAGTACTCAAATCCCGACAGAGAGAGGCTACACCTTC. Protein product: CASSTQIPTERGYTF.

In DNA, the CDR3 is TGTGCCAGCAGCTTTGAGGACAGGGATGGATATGGCTACACCTTC. It is translated as CASSFEDRDGYGYTF. This sequence joins TRBV7-6 and TRBJ1-2, with 8 bases matching TRBD1. V shed 3 bases and J 5 bases; nucleotides not matched to a gene: 8. The V gene's germline CDR1 is SGHVS and CDR2 FNYEAQ. CDR3 length: 15 residues.

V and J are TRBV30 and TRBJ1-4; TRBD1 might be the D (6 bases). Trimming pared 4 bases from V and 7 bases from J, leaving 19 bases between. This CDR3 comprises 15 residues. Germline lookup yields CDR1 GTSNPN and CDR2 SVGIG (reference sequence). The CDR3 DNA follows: TGTGCCTGGACCCATCCGCAGGGGCGCGGTGAAAAACTGTTTTTT. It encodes CAWTHPQGRGEKLFF.